The 23 T cell receptor beta chains below were found in one sample sequenced in a study of technical replicates of blood from several donors. Generated by immunoSEQ multiplex PCR, the TCRdb table keeps only in-frame clones and is missing some. Altogether 64,000 or so clones are present, more than 75% being singletons, with the ten largest covering 4.5% to 5.5%. The sample comprised PBMCs. The receptors were gathered from a human donor in good health. Some clones in this sample may be carry-over from other donors' samples.

J is TRBJ1-2 and V is TRBV25-1; TRBD1 aligns across 11 bases. The CDR3 has 14 amino acids. After removal of 3 bases from V and 8 bases from J, the junction contained 5 bases not matched to a gene. Germline CDR1 and CDR2: MGHDK and SYGVNS. The DNA for the CDR3 is TGTGCCAGCAGTGACCTCGGGACAGGGGGAGGCTACACCTTC. Protein: CASSDLGTGGGYTF.

This clone was seen at least ten times. The V and J genes are TRBV2 and TRBJ2-7, with 9 bases identical to TRBD1. CDR1 SNHLY and CDR2 FYNNEI come from the germline V gene. Trimming at V came to 5 bases and at J to 5 bases, leaving 7 bases not matched to a gene. The CDR3 covers 14 residues. The CDR3 is CASSPGQGYHEQYF. The CDR3 DNA is TGTGCCAGCAGTCCGGGACAGGGATACCACGAGCAGTACTTC.

This chain connects TRBV7-9 to TRBJ2-7; perhaps TRBD2 as D (6 bases). V lost 4 bases, J lost 6 bases, and 10 bases lay in between. This CDR3 comprises 12 residues. Per germline, CDR1 SEHNR and CDR2 FQNEAQ (reference sequence). The CDR3 is CASSSSGGEQYF. The CDR3 bases are TGTGCCAGCAGCTCCTCCGGGGGCGAGCAGTACTTC. The full variable domain, with the rest looked up from reference TRBV7-9 and TRBJ2-7, is DTGVSQNPRHKITKRGQNVTFRCDPISEHNRLYWYRQTLGQGPEFLTYFQNEAQLEKSRLLSDRFSAERPKGSFSTLEIQRTEQGDSAMYLCASSSSGGEQYFGPGTRLTVT.

This chain uses TRBV11-3 with TRBJ2-3; 7 bases are a match to TRBD1. The V gene's germline CDR1 is SGHNT and CDR2 YENEEA. The CDR3 has 13 amino acids. Unmatched junction bases numbered 4, after V lost 5 bases and J lost 5 bases. This CDR3 is CASSQGGEDTQYF. CDR3 nucleotides: TGTGCCAGCAGCCAAGGGGGCGAAGATACGCAGTATTTT. Based on the CDR3 plus reference TRBV11-3 and TRBJ2-3, the full variable domain is EAGVVQSPRYKIIEKKQPVAFWCNPISGHNTLYWYLQNLGQGPELLIRYENEEAVDDSQLPKDRFSAERLKGVDSTLKIQPAELGDSAVYLCASSQGGEDTQYFGPGTRLTVL.

The chain couples TRBV2 to TRBJ2-1, with TRBD2 as a possible D gene (7 bases). Germline loops: CDR1 SNHLY, CDR2 FYNNEI. The CDR3 is 13 residues long. Trimming shortened V by 7 bases and J by 4 bases, and 11 bases separated the two germline ends. The CDR3 reads CASNRGGYNEQFF. CDR3 in DNA: TGTGCCAGCAATAGGGGGGGGTACAATGAGCAGTTCTTC.

The CDR3 nucleotides are TGCGCCAGCAGCCAAGCCCTGGAGGTTATATACGAGCAGTACTTC. Translated, it gives CASSQALEVIYEQYF. The rearrangement uses TRBV4-3 and TRBJ2-7; tentatively, D is TRBD2 (5 bases). The CDR3 is 15 residues long. Looked up from germline, CDR1 is LGHNA and CDR2 is YSLEER. V gave up 1 base and J gave up 4 bases, with 14 bases separating them.

The J gene is TRBJ2-6, the V gene TRBV7-2; no clear D gene. Looked up from germline, CDR1 is SGHTA and CDR2 is FQGNSA. Trimming pared 6 bases from V and 1 base from J, leaving 10 bases between. The CDR3 has 15 amino acids. The CDR3: CASRLDTSGANVLTF. CDR3 sequence (DNA): TGTGCCAGCAGACTTGACACATCTGGGGCCAACGTCCTGACTTTC.

This clone appeared a single time. V usage is TRBV5-1 and J usage is TRBJ2-3, with 8 nucleotides matching TRBD2. Germline CDR1 SGHRS, CDR2 YFSETQ. The CDR3 covers 15 residues. After removal of 2 bases from V and 3 bases from J, the junction contained 5 bases not matched to a gene. The CDR3 coding sequence is TGCGCCAGCAGCTTTGGAGCGGGGGCTACAGATACGCAGTATTTT. This codes for CASSFGAGATDTQYF.

The chain has TRBV4-1 and TRBJ1-6; perhaps TRBD1 as D (5 bases). Germline loops: CDR1 MGHRA, CDR2 YSYEKL. The CDR3 extends over 17 amino acids. Trimming pared 0 bases from V and 7 bases from J, leaving 16 bases between. The CDR3 sequence is CASSQDGGPGGNSPLHF. The CDR3 nucleotides are TGCGCCAGCAGCCAAGATGGAGGGCCGGGGGGAAATTCACCCCTCCACTTT.

This chain connects TRBV9 to TRBJ2-2; 8 bases are shared with TRBD2. The germline CDR1 and CDR2 sequences are SGDLS and YYNGEE. Unmatched junction bases numbered 11, after V lost 1 base and J lost 3 bases. The CDR3 runs 18 residues. In DNA, the CDR3 is TGTGCCAGCAGCGTACGGGCCACCACTAGCGGTTACACCGGGGAGCTGTTTTTT. This codes for CASSVRATTSGYTGELFF.

The rearrangement joins TRBV2 to TRBJ2-6; D is undetermined. Trimming left V 7 bases short and J 1 base short, with 11 bases between. The V gene's germline CDR1 is SNHLY and CDR2 FYNNEI. The CDR3 spans 15 residues. CDR3 in amino acids: CASKNSISGANVLTF. As DNA, the CDR3 is TGTGCCAGCAAAAACAGCATTTCTGGGGCCAACGTCCTGACTTTC.

The rearrangement links TRBV6-1 to TRBJ2-1, with TRBD2 identical over 7 bases. This CDR3 contains 13 residues. CDR1 MNHNS and CDR2 SASEGT come from the germline V gene. J lost 6 bases, V lost 6 bases, and 5 bases had no gene match. Here the CDR3 reads CASSPGGSNEQFF. CDR3 bases: TGTGCCAGCAGCCCCGGGGGGAGCAATGAGCAGTTCTTC.

V and J are TRBV19 and TRBJ2-1; 13 bases line up with TRBD2. The CDR3 length is 15 residues. The J segment lost 4 bases and the V segment lost 9 bases, leaving 6 bases of the junction unmatched. Germline-derived CDR1 and CDR2 are LNHDA and SQIVND (reference sequence). CDR3 DNA sequence: TGTGCCAGCGGACTAGCGGGAGCTGATTACAATGAGCAGTTCTTC. This translates into CASGLAGADYNEQFF.

This chain uses TRBV10-3 with TRBJ2-2; D possibly corresponds to TRBD1 (5 bases). The germline V gene encodes CDR1 ENHRY and CDR2 SYGVKD. This CDR3 is 15 amino acids long. The V end lost 0 bases, the J end lost 0 bases, and 5 bases lay between the germline ends. CDR3: CAISESRANTGELFF. The CDR3 region has the DNA TGTGCCATCAGTGAGTCCAGGGCGAACACCGGGGAGCTGTTTTTT.

As DNA, the CDR3 is TGTGCCAGCAGGGCCTCTGGGGCCAACGTCCTGACTTTC. The encoded protein is CASRASGANVLTF. This rearrangement joins TRBV7-8 to TRBJ2-6; D is uncertain. V dropped 6 bases and J dropped 0 bases, with 3 bases sitting between them. Germline CDR1 reads SGHVS; CDR2 reads FQNEAQ. This CDR3 has 13 residues.

The chain is built from TRBV9 and TRBJ2-7; TRBD1 matches 7 bases. Per germline, CDR1 SGDLS and CDR2 YYNGEE. The trim removed 0 bases at V and 3 bases at J, leaving 3 bases unmatched. CDR3 size: 14 residues. The CDR3 DNA sequence: TGTGCCAGCAGCGTAGAACAGGGGTTCTACGAGCAGTACTTC. Protein sequence: CASSVEQGFYEQYF.

The chain carries TRBV29-1 and TRBJ2-5; possibly TRBD1 for D (6 bases). The DNA end favors TRBJ2-7, so the J call may be wrong. This CDR3 is built from 13 residues. Germline V gives CDR1 SQVTM, CDR2 ANQGSEA. The CDR3 sequence: CSVRVTGAYEQYF. DNA of the CDR3: TGCAGCGTGAGGGTGACAGGAGCCTACGAGCAGTACTTC.

DNA of the CDR3: TGTGCCAGCAGCAAAGCTGGGGACAGTGAGCAGTTCTTC. Amino acid sequence: CASSKAGDSEQFF. The rearrangement uses TRBV7-8 and TRBJ2-1; 7 bases are a match to TRBD1. This CDR3 region has 13 residues. CDR1 and CDR2 from the germline V gene are SGHVS and FQNEAQ. V shed 5 bases and J 9 bases; nucleotides not matched to a gene: 7.

This clone was counted only a few times. This chain connects TRBV7-3 to TRBJ2-2; D ambiguous. Germline assignment: CDR1 SGHTA and CDR2 FQGTGA. Trimming took 6 bases from V and 4 from J, leaving 18 bases between them. The CDR3 spans 16 residues. The CDR3, as DNA: TGTGCCAGCAGTCCGAGACCGAATCAGGCCACCGGGGAGCTGTTTTTT. Translated, it gives CASSPRPNQATGELFF.

This clone has only one observation. V usage is TRBV6-5 and J usage is TRBJ1-4; TRBD1 is a possible D gene (5 bases). Trimming shortened V by 10 bases and J by 8 bases, and 20 bases separated the two germline ends. There are 14 residues in the CDR3. The germline V gene has CDR1 MNHEY and CDR2 SVGAGI. The CDR3 sequence: CATKPRGGGEKLFF. CDR3 nucleotides: TGTGCCACAAAACCCCGCGGGGGAGGCGAAAAACTGTTTTTT.

In this sample, this clone turned up a few times. The chain employs TRBV27 and TRBJ1-4, with a possible D match to TRBD1 (5 bases). CDR3 length: 13 residues. Germline assignment: CDR1 MNHEY and CDR2 SMNVEV (reference sequence). Trimming pared 4 bases from V and 8 bases from J, leaving 11 bases between. The CDR3 loop reads CASSSETAEKLFF. As DNA, the CDR3 is TGTGCCAGCAGTTCCGAGACAGCCGAAAAACTGTTTTTT.

This chain uses TRBV30 with TRBJ1-6, with D uncertain. The CDR3 is 14 residues long. Between the trimmed V and J ends, which lost 0 bases and 3 bases, there was a span of 6 bases. Germline assignment: CDR1 GTSNPN and CDR2 SVGIG (reference sequence). CDR3 residues: CAWSVGNYNSPLHF. The CDR3 region has the DNA TGTGCCTGGAGTGTTGGCAACTATAATTCACCCCTCCACTTT.

V is TRBV7-7 and J is TRBJ2-1; TRBD1 might be the D (6 bases). The V end lost 1 base, the J end lost 3 bases, and 10 bases lay between the germline ends. There are 15 residues in the CDR3. CDR1 is SSHAT, CDR2 FNYEAQ, per germline (reference sequence). As DNA, the CDR3 is TGTGCCAGCAGCTTAGAACAGGGTAGCTACAATGAGCAGTTCTTC. Protein product: CASSLEQGSYNEQFF. Combining the CDR3 with reference TRBV7-7 and TRBJ2-1 gives the whole variable domain GAGVSQSPRYKVTKRGQDVTLRCDPISSHATLYWYQQALGQGPEFLTYFNYEAQPDKSGLPSDRFSAERPEGSISTLTIQRTEQRDSAMYRCASSLEQGSYNEQFFGPGTRLTVL.